Listed below are T cell receptor beta chains from one sample, sequenced in a study of T cell changes during pregnancy in multiple sclerosis. The repertoire was sequenced with immunoSEQ multiplex PCR; TCRdb's copy has only in-frame clones and lacks some. Of some 140,000 clones listed, roughly 96% are singletons. The sequenced sample was peripheral blood, obtained after pregnancy. All receptors come from a female donor with multiple sclerosis, enrolled in a pregnancy study. Each CDR3 is given with its conserved first and last residue. The D gene is left open where the match is weak. Some rows have no size entry. The others give once, few or many, or a class for an expanded clone.

size	D	J	V	DNA	CDR3
NA	NA	TRBJ2-3	TRBV7-2	TGTGCCAGCAGCTTATTGGACAGTATCACAGATACGCAGTATTTT	CASSLLDSITDTQYF
few	NA	TRBJ1-2	TRBV27	TGTGCCAGCAGTTTATTGGGGAGCTATGGCTACACCTTC	CASSLLGSYGYTF
NA	TRBD2	TRBJ2-1	TRBV28	TGTGCCAGCAGTTTATTGCGGGAGCGCCACAATGAGCAGTTCTTC	CASSLLRERHNEQFF
once	TRBD1	TRBJ2-2	TRBV5-1	TGCGCCAGCAGCGCCCGACAGGGACCCGGGGAGCTGTTTTTT	CASSARQGPGELFF
NA	NA	TRBJ2-3	TRBV6-1	TGTGCCAGCAGTGATAACGGGTTAACAGATACGCAGTATTTT	CASSDNGLTDTQYF
NA	TRBD1	TRBJ2-3	TRBV6-5	TGTGCCAGCAGTTACCCAGGGGGCGCGCAGTATTTT	CASSYPGGAQYF
NA	TRBD2	TRBJ2-1	TRBV19	TGTGCCAGTAGTATCACCACTAGCGGGAGAGGGAATGAGCAGTTCTTC	CASSITTSGRGNEQFF
NA	NA	TRBJ2-2	TRBV5-4	TGTGCCAGCAGCTCAGGAGGGGAGCTGTTTTTT	CASSSGGELFF
NA	NA	TRBJ2-1	TRBV27	TGTGCCAGCAGTTTAAGTTGGTTTAGCGAGAATGAGCAGTTCTTC	CASSLSWFSENEQFF
NA	NA	TRBJ2-5	TRBV7-2	TGTGCCAGCAGCTCGGGACTCTGGGCAGAGACCCAGTACTTC	CASSSGLWAETQYF
NA	TRBD2	TRBJ2-4	TRBV5-6	TGTGCCAGCAGCTTGCCGGGGGGTCTAGCCCTGTACTTC	CASSLPGGLALYF
NA	NA	TRBJ1-5	TRBV28	TGTGCCAGCAGTTTAAAGCGGGACAACATCTTCAGGTCCCAGCATTTT	CASSLKRDNIFRSQHF
NA	TRBD1	TRBJ2-7	TRBV6-1	TGTGCCAGCCTACAGGGGTTAGGTTTCGAGCAGTACTTC	CASLQGLGFEQYF
NA	TRBD2	TRBJ2-5	TRBV27	TGTGCCAGCAGTATTTGGACTAGCGGGAGCGAGACCCAGTACTTC	CASSIWTSGSETQYF
NA	TRBD1	TRBJ1-5	TRBV6-6	TGTGCCAGCAGCCCAGGGGGCTCGGATCAGCCCCAGCATTTT	CASSPGGSDQPQHF
NA	TRBD1	TRBJ2-1	TRBV5-8	TGTGCCACTCAACTGCTAGGACAGGGCTACAATGAGCAGTTCTTC	CATQLLGQGYNEQFF
NA	NA	TRBJ1-5	TRBV6-1	TGTGCCAGCAGCGGGGGAGGATATAGCAATCAGCCCCAGCATTTT	CASSGGGYSNQPQHF
NA	NA	TRBJ2-7	TRBV4-3	TGCGCCAGCAGCCAAGATCTGCGGGGAAGGGAAGAGCAGTACTTC	CASSQDLRGREEQYF
NA	NA	TRBJ1-1	TRBV5-4	TGTGCCAGCAGCCTCGGACAGACCTTTAACACTGAAGCTTTCTTT	CASSLGQTFNTEAFF
NA	TRBD2	TRBJ2-5	TRBV18	TGTGCCAGCTCATTGGGACTAGCGGGAGGTGAGACCCAGTACTTC	CASSLGLAGGETQYF
NA	NA	TRBJ2-7	TRBV7-9	TGTGCCAGCAGCTTAGACGCAGTTACCTACGAGCAGTACTTC	CASSLDAVTYEQYF
NA	TRBD2	TRBJ2-1	TRBV11-2	TGTGCCAGCAGCCCCCGGCGGGAGGACCCCAATGAGCAGTTCTTC	CASSPRREDPNEQFF
NA	NA	TRBJ1-1	TRBV6-1	TGTGCCAGCATTAAGGGGGTTATGAACACTGAAGCTTTCTTT	CASIKGVMNTEAFF
NA	NA	TRBJ2-5	TRBV10-1	TGCGCCAGCAGTGAGAGCCATTATAATTTTCCTGCCCCCACCGTGGAGACCCAGTACTTC	CASSESHYNFPAPTVETQYF
NA	NA	TRBJ1-4	TRBV5-1	TGCGCCAGCAGCTTGGTAGCAACTAATGAAAAACTGTTTTTT	CASSLVATNEKLFF
NA	NA	TRBJ1-5	TRBV28	TGTGCCACGTTTCAGGGGCGGTTGGAGCCCCAGCATTTT	CATFQGRLEPQHF
NA	NA	TRBJ1-1	TRBV10-3	TGTGCCATCAGTGACATGGCTGGCACTGAAGCTTTCTTT	CAISDMAGTEAFF
NA	NA	TRBJ2-3	TRBV10-2	TGCGCCAGCAGTGAATTAGCGGCACTCCTCGGGTATCAGTATTTT	CASSELAALLGYQYF
NA	NA	TRBJ2-2	TRBV28	TGTGCCGCTTGGGCGGGCACCGGGGAGCTGTTTTTT	CAAWAGTGELFF
NA	NA	TRBJ2-6	TRBV27	TGTGCCAGCAGGGAGAACTCTGGGGCCAACGTCCTGACTTTC	CASRENSGANVLTF
NA	NA	TRBJ1-3	TRBV19	TGTGCCAGTAGTACCCCGAGGAGCTCTGGAAACACCATATATTTT	CASSTPRSSGNTIYF
NA	NA	TRBJ2-3	TRBV2	TGTGCCAGCAGTGAAATGGGCAGCACAGATACGCAGTATTTT	CASSEMGSTDTQYF
once	NA	TRBJ2-7	TRBV30	TGTGCCTGGAGTGTCACTAACTCCTACGAGCAGTACTTC	CAWSVTNSYEQYF
NA	NA	TRBJ1-4	TRBV9	TGTGCCAGCAGCGTAGGTGCCGGGACTCCTACCATTAATGAAAAACTGTTTTTT	CASSVGAGTPTINEKLFF
NA	NA	TRBJ2-1	TRBV6-5	TGTGCCAGCAGTTACGCGGACAGAGGCTGGGATGAGCAGTTCTTC	CASSYADRGWDEQFF
NA	NA	TRBJ2-7	TRBV30	TGTGCCTGGAGTGCTCGCCCCGGGTACGAGCAGTACTTC	CAWSARPGYEQYF
once	NA	TRBJ1-3	TRBV4-1	TGCGCCAGCAGCCAAGAAGGCAGGACTGGAAACACCATATATTTT	CASSQEGRTGNTIYF
NA	TRBD1	TRBJ2-3	TRBV29-1	TGCAGCGTGGTTGGACAGGGGACCACAGATACGCAGTATTTT	CSVVGQGTTDTQYF
once	NA	TRBJ2-2	TRBV7-8	TGTGCCAGCAGCTTAGTACTCGCGAACACCGGGGAGCTGTTTTTT	CASSLVLANTGELFF
NA	NA	TRBJ1-4	TRBV7-9	TGTGCCAGCAGCCAATGGGGGGAATCAACTAATGAAAAACTGTTTTTT	CASSQWGESTNEKLFF
NA	TRBD1	TRBJ2-7	TRBV29-1	TGCAGCTACGGGACAGGGACCGTCTACGAGCAGTACTTC	CSYGTGTVYEQYF
NA	NA	TRBJ1-1	TRBV5-4	TGTGCCAGCAGCTTGGGGGCGAAGGACACTGAAGCTTTCTTT	CASSLGAKDTEAFF
NA	TRBD1	TRBJ2-1	TRBV5-6	TGTGCCAGCAGCCCAGCTTTGGGACAGCGCTCCTACAATGAGCAGTTCTTC	CASSPALGQRSYNEQFF